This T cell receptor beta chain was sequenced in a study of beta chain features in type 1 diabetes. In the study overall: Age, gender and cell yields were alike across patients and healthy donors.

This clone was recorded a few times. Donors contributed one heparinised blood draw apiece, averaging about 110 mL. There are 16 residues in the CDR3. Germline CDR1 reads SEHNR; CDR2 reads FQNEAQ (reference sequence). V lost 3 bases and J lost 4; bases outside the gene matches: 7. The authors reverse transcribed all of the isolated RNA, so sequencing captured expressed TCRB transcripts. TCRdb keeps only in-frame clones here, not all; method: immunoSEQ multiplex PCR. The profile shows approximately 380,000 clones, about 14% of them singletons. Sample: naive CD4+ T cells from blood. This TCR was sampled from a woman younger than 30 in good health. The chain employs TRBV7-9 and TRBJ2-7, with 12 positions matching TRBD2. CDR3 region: CASSFLAGGPGYEQYF. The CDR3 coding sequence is TGTGCCAGCAGCTTCCTAGCGGGAGGGCCGGGGTACGAGCAGTACTTC.